These 28 T cell receptor beta chains originate from one sample sequenced in a study of T cell responses to AZD1222 COVID-19 vaccine. Using immunoSEQ multiplex PCR, the repertoire was profiled, and TCRdb retains in-frame clones only, with some absent. Here the sample spans about 130,000 clones, approximately 94% being singletons. The sequencing here drew on peripheral blood, taken on day 0 of AZD1222 vaccination. Every receptor here comes from an adult in good health.

The rearrangement joins TRBV9 to TRBJ1-4; TRBD1 agrees at 7 bases. The germline CDR1 and CDR2 sequences are SGDLS and YYNGEE. This CDR3 region has 17 residues. The V gene end was trimmed by 0 bases and the J gene end by 4 bases; junction bases not matched to a gene: 9. CDR3 loop: CASSVAHGTAYNEKLFF. The CDR3 coding sequence is TGTGCCAGCAGCGTAGCCCACGGGACAGCTTATAATGAAAAACTGTTTTTT.

The chain couples TRBV6-5 to TRBJ1-1, with 8 positions matching TRBD1. Germline CDR1 MNHEY, CDR2 SVGAGI. CDR3 length equals 13 residues. Losses at the gene ends were 8 bases for V and 6 bases for J; bases not matched to a gene: 8. For the CDR3, the DNA is TGTGCCAGCGGCTGGACAGGGACTTCTGAAGCTTTCTTT. It is translated as CASGWTGTSEAFF.

The J gene is TRBJ2-5, the V gene TRBV2; no definite D call. Trimming stripped 10 bases from V and 5 bases from J, with 14 bases between. The CDR3 sequence is 12 residues long. Germline V lookup: CDR1 SNHLY, CDR2 FYNNEI. DNA for the CDR3: TGTGCCACCGCGAGCGTTGGCGAGACCCAGTACTTC. Its translation: CATASVGETQYF.

The chain combines TRBV27 with TRBJ2-2; no firm D call. V lost 6 bases, J lost 4 bases, and 12 bases lay in between. The CDR3 is made up of 14 amino acids. Germline V CDR1 and CDR2: MNHEY, SMNVEV (reference sequence). The CDR3 DNA is TGTGCCAGCAGGCCCGCCGCAGGCACCGGGGAGCTGTTTTTT. Its protein product is CASRPAAGTGELFF.

The chain is built from TRBV4-2 and TRBJ1-1; D unresolved. CDR1 and CDR2 (germline): LGHNA, YNFKEQ. With 1 base removed from V and 7 bases from J, the gap between germline ends came to 13 bases. The CDR3 is 14 amino acids. CDR3 nucleotide sequence: TGTGCCAGCAGCCAAGGAGGTTCTAACGGTGAAGCTTTCTTT. It translates to CASSQGGSNGEAFF.

This chain links TRBV7-5 with TRBJ1-4; the D segment call TRBD1 is taken from the table without a DNA check. TRBV7-5 is a pseudogene locus. The CDR3 length is 14 residues. CDR3 sequence (DNA): TGTGTCAGAAGCTTGGACAGCCGTAATGAAAAACTGTTTTTT. It translates to CVRSLDSRNEKLFF.

The rearrangement joins TRBV2 to TRBJ1-1; 7 bases map to TRBD1. The length of the CDR3 is 14 residues. With 4 bases clipped from V and 8 bases from J, the junction kept 10 bases outside the gene matches. Germline CDR1 reads SNHLY; CDR2 reads FYNNEI. CDR3 DNA sequence: TGTGCCAGCAGTGTACGACAGGGTCGCTCCGAAGCTTTCTTT. This encodes CASSVRQGRSEAFF.

The chain has TRBV28 and TRBJ1-1, with D perhaps TRBD1 (5 bases). This CDR3 contains 15 residues. The V end lost 7 bases, the J end lost 0 bases, and 15 bases lay between the germline ends. The germline gives CDR1 MDHEN, CDR2 SYDVKM. The CDR3 sequence is CASTVRANLNTEAFF. CDR3 nucleotides: TGTGCCAGCACCGTCAGGGCAAATCTGAACACTGAAGCTTTCTTT. The whole variable domain, filled in from reference TRBV28 and TRBJ1-1, reads DVKVTQSSRYLVKRTGEKVFLECVQDMDHENMFWYRQDPGLGLRLIYFSYDVKMKEKGDIPEGYSVSREKKERFSLILESASTNQTSMYLCASTVRANLNTEAFFGQGTRLTVV.

V and J are TRBV9 and TRBJ1-2, with D tentatively TRBD1 (5 bases). CDR3 length: 13 residues. In germline, CDR1 is SGDLS, CDR2 YYNGEE. V gave up 3 bases and J gave up 4 bases, with 10 bases separating them. CDR3 sequence reads: CASSAGGVYGYTF. CDR3 nucleotides: TGTGCCAGCAGCGCCGGGGGGGTCTATGGCTACACCTTC.

In this sample, this clone turned up a few times. The chain is built from TRBV6-1 and TRBJ2-7; D not resolved. CDR1 and CDR2 from the germline V gene are MNHNS and SASEGT. Deletions cut 1 base from V and 0 bases from J, with 10 bases between. The CDR3 spans 15 residues. CDR3 sequence: CASSEDGASSYEQYF. DNA for the CDR3: TGTGCCAGCAGTGAAGACGGAGCAAGCTCCTACGAGCAGTACTTC.

The chain combines TRBV19 with TRBJ1-6, with D perhaps matching TRBD1 (6 bases). Between the trimmed V and J ends, which lost 6 bases and 9 bases, there was a span of 12 bases. Germline V gene sequence: CDR1 LNHDA, CDR2 SQIVND (reference sequence). The CDR3 runs 13 residues. The CDR3 DNA reads as TGTGCCAGTAGCCCGGGGGCATTTTCACCCCTCCACTTT. This translates into CASSPGAFSPLHF.

The V and J genes are TRBV19 and TRBJ1-2, with D unclear. Germline CDR1 and CDR2: LNHDA and SQIVND (reference sequence). The V and J ends lost 10 bases and 4 bases respectively, with 7 bases between them. The CDR3 consists of 10 residues. The CDR3 DNA sequence: TGTGCCACCCAGGCCTATGGCTACACCTTC. Its translation: CATQAYGYTF.

The V call is TRBV5-1, the J call TRBJ1-6, with D possibly TRBD1 on 5 matching bases. Germline V CDR1 and CDR2: SGHRS, YFSETQ. The germline V and J ends were trimmed by 6 bases and 7 bases, with 14 bases remaining between them. This CDR3 is built from 14 residues. The CDR3 here is CASTPGAANSPLHF. CDR3 DNA sequence: TGCGCCAGCACCCCCGGGGCAGCCAATTCACCCCTCCACTTT.

CDR3 amino acids: CASSSPSGTRTIVNQPQHF. CDR3 bases: TGTGCCAGCAGCTCCCCCTCCGGGACTCGAACTATAGTGAATCAGCCCCAGCATTTT. The chain has TRBV7-9 and TRBJ1-5, with D maybe TRBD1 (5 bases). The germline CDR1 and CDR2 sequences are SEHNR and FQNEAQ (reference sequence). Trimming left V 4 bases short and J 4 bases short, with 26 bases between. This CDR3 has 19 residues.

The chain uses TRBV7-2 and TRBJ1-5, with D possibly TRBD1 on 5 matching bases. Deletions cut 2 bases from V and 4 bases from J, with 12 bases between. Germline V gene lookup returns CDR1 SGHTA and CDR2 FQGNSA. The CDR3 extends over 15 amino acids. In DNA form, the CDR3 reads TGTGCCAGCAGCTTAATAGGGGAGGGGAATCAGCCCCAGCATTTT. This gives the protein CASSLIGEGNQPQHF. Using reference TRBV7-2 and TRBJ1-5 for the parts outside the CDR3, the full variable domain is GAGVSQSPSNKVTEKGKDVELRCDPISGHTALYWYRQSLGQGLEFLIYFQGNSAPDKSGLPSDRFSAERTGGSVSTLTIQRTQQEDSAVYLCASSLIGEGNQPQHFGDGTRLSIL.

The CDR3 DNA reads as TGTGCCAGCAGCATAGGGGGGCAGGGGGCAACCGATACGCAGTATTTT. The encoded protein is CASSIGGQGATDTQYF. V gene TRBV5-8 combines with J gene TRBJ2-3; 8 nucleotides align to TRBD1. The CDR3 has 16 residues. V shed 4 bases, J shed 6 bases, and the junction held 13 bases outside the gene matches. CDR1 is SGHTS, CDR2 YDEGEE, per germline.

This chain links TRBV7-3 with TRBJ2-2; D remains unclear. V shed 4 bases and J shed 8 bases, with 14 bases lying between them. The CDR3 totals 14 residues. Germline V gene data show CDR1 as SGHTA and CDR2 as FQGTGA. This chain's CDR3 is CASSSHTPPGELFF. The CDR3 nucleotides are TGTGCCAGCAGCTCCCATACTCCGCCTGGGGAGCTGTTTTTT.

This chain connects TRBV7-9 to TRBJ2-2, with 14 bases fitting TRBD2. The CDR3 is 15 residues long. V dropped 5 bases and J dropped 6; count of bases not matched to a gene: 2. The V gene's germline CDR1 is SEHNR and CDR2 FQNEAQ (reference sequence). This CDR3 reads CASSAGLAGAGELFF. The DNA of the CDR3 is TGTGCCAGCAGCGCGGGACTAGCGGGGGCCGGGGAGCTGTTTTTT.

V is TRBV27 and J is TRBJ2-3, with 7 bases fitting TRBD1. In germline, CDR1 is MNHEY, CDR2 SMNVEV (reference sequence). With V trimmed by 3 bases and J by 6 bases, 9 bases remained unmatched. This CDR3 is built from 15 residues. CDR3 amino acids: CASSFRDRLGDTQYF. The CDR3 nucleotides read TGTGCCAGCAGTTTCCGGGACAGACTTGGGGATACGCAGTATTTT.

The V gene is TRBV18, the J gene TRBJ1-1, with a possible D match to TRBD1 (5 bases). The CDR3 length is 13 residues. CDR1 is KGHSH, CDR2 LQKENI, per germline. The germline V and J ends were trimmed by 3 bases and 5 bases, with 10 bases remaining between them. The CDR3 DNA reads TGTGCCAGCTCACCGGCCAGGGAAACTGAAGCTTTCTTT. As protein: CASSPARETEAFF. Based on the CDR3 plus reference TRBV18 and TRBJ1-1, the full variable domain is NAGVMQNPRHLVRRRGQEARLRCSPMKGHSHVYWYRQLPEEGLKFMVYLQKENIIDESGMPKERFSAEFPKEGPSILRIQQVVRGDSAAYFCASSPARETEAFFGQGTRLTVV.

CDR3 sequence: CASSEGVNSPLHF. Here the CDR3 DNA reads TGTGCCAGCAGTGAAGGCGTAAATTCACCCCTCCACTTT. This chain connects TRBV6-1 to TRBJ1-6, with unresolved D. Germline V gene sequence: CDR1 MNHNS, CDR2 SASEGT. V shed 1 base and J shed 7 bases, with 5 bases lying between them. The CDR3 runs 13 residues.

The genes are TRBV12-3 or TRBV12-4 and TRBJ2-3; no definite D call. Trimming stripped 2 bases from V and 4 bases from J, with 4 bases between. The CDR3 runs 12 residues. In DNA, the CDR3 is TGTGCCAGCAGTTTACAGGCAGATACGCAGTATTTT. Encoded protein: CASSLQADTQYF.

This rearrangement joins TRBV24-1 to TRBJ2-1; D is uncertain. Trimming took 1 base from V and 9 from J, leaving 6 bases between them. Germline CDR1 and CDR2: KGHDR and SFDVKD. This CDR3 has 12 residues. The CDR3 reads CATSDFGGEQFF. The CDR3 DNA is TGTGCCACCAGTGATTTCGGCGGTGAGCAGTTCTTC.

As to this clone: Other DNA sequences in the same sample also yield this CDR3. The V and J genes are TRBV10-3 and TRBJ2-7, with 9 bases identical to TRBD1. The CDR3 is 15 residues long. Germline V lookup: CDR1 ENHRY, CDR2 SYGVKD. Trimming removed 0 bases from V and 5 bases from J; junction bases left unmatched: 5. This chain's CDR3 is CAISESMDRGHEQYF. CDR3 DNA sequence: TGTGCCATCAGTGAGTCTATGGACAGGGGTCACGAGCAGTACTTC.

This rearrangement joins TRBV5-1 to TRBJ1-1; D possibly corresponds to TRBD1 (5 bases). The CDR3 loop spans 16 amino acids. With 1 base removed from V and 0 bases from J, the gap between germline ends came to 13 bases. CDR1 is SGHRS and CDR2 is YFSETQ in the germline V gene. CDR3 amino acids: CASSLIAGLMNTEAFF. CDR3 coding DNA: TGCGCCAGCAGCTTGATCGCGGGGCTCATGAACACTGAAGCTTTCTTT.

The chain links TRBV6-5 to TRBJ1-5; no clear D. Germline CDR1 and CDR2: MNHEY and SVGAGI. CDR3 length equals 16 residues. The V end lost 1 base, the J end lost 0 bases, and 10 bases lay between the germline ends. CDR3 nucleotide sequence: TGTGCCAGCAGTTACTTCGGGCCTAATAGCAATCAGCCCCAGCATTTT. This translates into CASSYFGPNSNQPQHF.

The chain is built from TRBV7-9 and TRBJ2-1; no clear D gene. V was shortened by 5 bases and J by 9 bases, with 11 bases between the two germline ends. The germline gives CDR1 SEHNR, CDR2 FQNEAQ (reference sequence). This CDR3 comprises 12 residues. In DNA, the CDR3 is TGTGCCAGCAGCCTAGGCGGAATTGAGCAGTTCTTC. This codes for CASSLGGIEQFF.

This sequence joins TRBV5-6 and TRBJ1-2, with a weak D call TRBD1 (6 bases). Trimming cost V 1 base and J 2 bases, with 9 bases left between them. This CDR3 region has 14 residues. CDR1 SGHDT and CDR2 YYEEEE come from the germline V gene. CDR3 in DNA: TGTGCCAGCAGCTTGTACAGGGTAAACTATGGCTACACCTTC. Its translation is CASSLYRVNYGYTF.